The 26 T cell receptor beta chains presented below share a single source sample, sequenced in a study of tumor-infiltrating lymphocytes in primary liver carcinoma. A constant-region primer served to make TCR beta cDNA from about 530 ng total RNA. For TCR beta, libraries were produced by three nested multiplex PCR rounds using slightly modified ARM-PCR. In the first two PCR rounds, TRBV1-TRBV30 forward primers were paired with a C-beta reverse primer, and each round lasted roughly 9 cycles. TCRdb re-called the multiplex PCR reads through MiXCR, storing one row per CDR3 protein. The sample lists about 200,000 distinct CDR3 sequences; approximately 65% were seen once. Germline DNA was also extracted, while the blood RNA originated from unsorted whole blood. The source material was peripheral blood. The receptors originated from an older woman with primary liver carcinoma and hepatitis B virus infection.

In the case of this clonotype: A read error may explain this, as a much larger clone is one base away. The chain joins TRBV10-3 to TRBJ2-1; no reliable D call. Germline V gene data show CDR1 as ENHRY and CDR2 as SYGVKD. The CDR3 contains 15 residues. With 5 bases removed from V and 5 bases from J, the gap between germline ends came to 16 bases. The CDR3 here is CAISPRKSCDNEQFF. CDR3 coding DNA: TGTGCCATCAGTCCTAGGAAGTCTTGTGACAATGAGCAGTTCTTC.

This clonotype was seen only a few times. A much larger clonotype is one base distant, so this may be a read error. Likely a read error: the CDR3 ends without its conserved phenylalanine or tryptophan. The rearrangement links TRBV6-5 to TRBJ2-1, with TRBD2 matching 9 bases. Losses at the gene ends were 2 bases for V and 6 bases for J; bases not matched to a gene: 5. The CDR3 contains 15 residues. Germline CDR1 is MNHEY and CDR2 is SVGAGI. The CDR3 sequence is CASSYSGRLGNEQFS. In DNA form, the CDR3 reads TGTGCCAGCAGTTACAGCGGGAGGCTCGGCAATGAGCAGTTCTCC.

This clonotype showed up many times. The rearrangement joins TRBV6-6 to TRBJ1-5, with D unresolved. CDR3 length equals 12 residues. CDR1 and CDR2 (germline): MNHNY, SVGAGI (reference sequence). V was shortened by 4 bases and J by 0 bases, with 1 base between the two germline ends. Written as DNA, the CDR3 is TGTGCCAGCAGTTTTAGCAATCAGCCCCAGCATTTT. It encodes CASSFSNQPQHF.

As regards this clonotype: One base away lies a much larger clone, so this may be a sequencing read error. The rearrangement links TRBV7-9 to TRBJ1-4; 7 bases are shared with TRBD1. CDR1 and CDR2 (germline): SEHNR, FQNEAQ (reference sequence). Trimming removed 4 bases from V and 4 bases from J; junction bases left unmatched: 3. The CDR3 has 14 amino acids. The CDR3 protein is CASSSGQINEKLFF. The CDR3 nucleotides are TGTGCCAGCAGCTCGGGACAGATTAATGAAAAACTGTTTTTT.

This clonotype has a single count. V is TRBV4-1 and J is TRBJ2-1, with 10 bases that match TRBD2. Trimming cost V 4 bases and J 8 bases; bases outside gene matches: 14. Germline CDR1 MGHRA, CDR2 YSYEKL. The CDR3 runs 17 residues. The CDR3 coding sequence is TGCGCCAGCAGCCCTGCGACTAGCGGGCCGACTTACGATGAGCAGTTCTTC. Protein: CASSPATSGPTYDEQFF.

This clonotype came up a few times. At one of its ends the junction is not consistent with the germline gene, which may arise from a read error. The CDR3 reads CTSSPGLAGFTDTQYF. The CDR3 bases are TGTACCAGCAGTCCGGGACTAGCGGGATTCACAGATACGCAGTATTTT. The V gene is TRBV11-2, the J gene TRBJ2-3, with 13 nucleotides matching TRBD2. The germline V gene encodes CDR1 SGHAT and CDR2 FQNNGV. The CDR3 is made up of 16 amino acids. Full variable domain (missing parts from reference TRBV11-2 and TRBJ2-3): EAGVAQSPRYKIIEKRQSVAFWCNPISGHATLYWYQQILGQGPKLLIQFQNNGVVDDSQLPKDRFSAERLKGVDSTLKIQPAKLEDSAVYLCTSSPGLAGFTDTQYFGPGTRLTVL.

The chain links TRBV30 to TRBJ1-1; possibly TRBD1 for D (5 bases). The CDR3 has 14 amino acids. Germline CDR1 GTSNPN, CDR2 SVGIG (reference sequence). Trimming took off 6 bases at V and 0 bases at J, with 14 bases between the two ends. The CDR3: CACSLQGLNTEAFF. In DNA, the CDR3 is TGTGCCTGTAGTCTCCAGGGTCTGAACACTGAAGCTTTCTTT. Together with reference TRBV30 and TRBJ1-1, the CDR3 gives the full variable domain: SQTIHQWPATLVQPVGSPLSLECTVEGTSNPNLYWYRQAAGRGLQLLFYSVGIGQISSEVPQNLSASRPQDRQFILSSKKLLLSDSGFYLCACSLQGLNTEAFFGQGTRLTVV.

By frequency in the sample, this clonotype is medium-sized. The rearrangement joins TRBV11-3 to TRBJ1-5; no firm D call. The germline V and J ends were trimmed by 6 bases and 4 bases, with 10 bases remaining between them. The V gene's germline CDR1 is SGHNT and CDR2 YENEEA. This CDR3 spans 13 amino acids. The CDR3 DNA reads TGTGCCAGCAGTCCCGGGCCGAATCAGCCCCAGCATTTT. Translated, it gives CASSPGPNQPQHF.

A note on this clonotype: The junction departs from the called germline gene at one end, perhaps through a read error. This CDR3 reads CPSSTTGANSPLHF. CDR3 bases: TGTCCCAGCAGCACGACAGGGGCTAATTCACCACTCCACTTT. The V and J genes are TRBV11-2 and TRBJ1-6, with 8 bases fitting TRBD1. The CDR3 extends over 14 amino acids. CDR1 and CDR2 from the germline V gene are SGHAT and FQNNGV.

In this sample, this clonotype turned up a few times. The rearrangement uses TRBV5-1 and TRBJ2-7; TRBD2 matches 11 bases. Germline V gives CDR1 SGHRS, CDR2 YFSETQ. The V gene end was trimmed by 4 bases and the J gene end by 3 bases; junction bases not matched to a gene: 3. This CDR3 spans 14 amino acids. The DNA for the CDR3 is TGCGCCAGCAGCCCCGGGACTAGCGGCTACGAGCAGTACTTC. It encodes CASSPGTSGYEQYF.

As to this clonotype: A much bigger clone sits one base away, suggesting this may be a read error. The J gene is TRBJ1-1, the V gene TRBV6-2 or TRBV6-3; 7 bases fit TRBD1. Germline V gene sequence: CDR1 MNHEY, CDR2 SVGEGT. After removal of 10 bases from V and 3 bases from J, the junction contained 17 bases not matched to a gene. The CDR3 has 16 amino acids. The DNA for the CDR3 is TGTGCCAACACCGGACGAGTAGGCAGGGGGGACACTGAAGCTTTCTTT. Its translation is CANTGRVGRGDTEAFF.

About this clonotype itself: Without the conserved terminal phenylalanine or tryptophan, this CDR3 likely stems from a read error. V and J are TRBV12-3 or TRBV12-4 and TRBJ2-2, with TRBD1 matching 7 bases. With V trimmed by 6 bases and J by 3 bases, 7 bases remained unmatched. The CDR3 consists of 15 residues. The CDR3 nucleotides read TGTGCCAGCAGCTCCTACAGGGGAGACACCGGGGAGCTGTTTTCT. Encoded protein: CASSSYRGDTGELFS.

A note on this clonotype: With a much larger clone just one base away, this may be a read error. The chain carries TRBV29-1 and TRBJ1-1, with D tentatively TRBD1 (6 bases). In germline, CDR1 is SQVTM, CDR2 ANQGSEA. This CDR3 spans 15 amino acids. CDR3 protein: CSVVDSRGMNTETFF. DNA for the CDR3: TGCAGCGTTGTGGACAGCCGAGGCATGAACACTGAAACTTTCTTT. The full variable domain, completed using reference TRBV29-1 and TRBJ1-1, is SAVISQKPSRDICQRGTSLTIQCQVDSQVTMMFWYRQQPGQSLTLIATANQGSEATYESGFVIDKFPISRPNLTFSTLTVSNMSPEDSSIYLCSVVDSRGMNTETFFGQGTRLTVV.

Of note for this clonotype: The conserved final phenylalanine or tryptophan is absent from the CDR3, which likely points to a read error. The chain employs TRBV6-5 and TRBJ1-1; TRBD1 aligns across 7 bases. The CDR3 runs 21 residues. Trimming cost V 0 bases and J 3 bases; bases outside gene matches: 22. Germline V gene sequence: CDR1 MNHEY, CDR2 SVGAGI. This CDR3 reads CASSYSVRPGGTTGLDTEAFL. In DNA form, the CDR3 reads TGTGCCAGCAGTTACTCCGTTCGGCCAGGGGGGACGACTGGACTGGACACTGAAGCTTTCCTT.

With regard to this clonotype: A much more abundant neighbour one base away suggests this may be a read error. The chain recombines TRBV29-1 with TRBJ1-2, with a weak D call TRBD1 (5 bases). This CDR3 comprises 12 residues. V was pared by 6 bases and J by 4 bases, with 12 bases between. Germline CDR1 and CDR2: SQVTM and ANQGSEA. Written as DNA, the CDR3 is TGCAGCGTACAAGAGGGGAGCTATGGCTACACCTTC. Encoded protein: CSVQEGSYGYTF.

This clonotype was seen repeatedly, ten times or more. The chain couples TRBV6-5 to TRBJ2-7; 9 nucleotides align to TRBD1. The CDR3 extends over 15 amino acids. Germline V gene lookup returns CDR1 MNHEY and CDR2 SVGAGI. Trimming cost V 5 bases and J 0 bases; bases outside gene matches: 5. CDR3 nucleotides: TGTGCCAGCAGTGTGGGACAGGGACTCTCCTACGAGCAGTACTTC. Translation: CASSVGQGLSYEQYF.

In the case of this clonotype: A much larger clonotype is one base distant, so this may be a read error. CDR3 nucleotides: TGTGCCAGCAGGACCTACAGAAACCAGGGATTACTACCCTACGAGCAGTACTTC. Translated: CASRTYRNQGLLPYEQYF. This chain links TRBV6-5 with TRBJ2-7; D may be TRBD1 (5 bases). In germline, CDR1 is MNHEY, CDR2 SVGAGI. The CDR3 runs 18 residues. Trimming shortened V by 6 bases and J by 2 bases, and 26 bases separated the two germline ends.

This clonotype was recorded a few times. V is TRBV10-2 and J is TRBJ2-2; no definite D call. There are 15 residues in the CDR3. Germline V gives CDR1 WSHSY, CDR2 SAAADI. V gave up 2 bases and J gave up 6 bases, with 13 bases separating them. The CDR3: CASSELGRAAGELFF. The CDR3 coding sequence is TGCGCCAGCAGTGAGCTGGGCAGAGCAGCCGGGGAGCTGTTTTTT.

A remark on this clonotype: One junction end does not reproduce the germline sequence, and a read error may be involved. The CDR3 is CASSQEVPLNEKLFF. CDR3 in DNA: TGTGCCAGTAGCCAAGAGGTTCCCTTGAATGAAAAACTGTTTTTT. V and J are TRBV4-2 and TRBJ1-4; D gene unclear. CDR1 LGHNA and CDR2 YNFKEQ come from the germline V gene. CDR3 length equals 15 residues.

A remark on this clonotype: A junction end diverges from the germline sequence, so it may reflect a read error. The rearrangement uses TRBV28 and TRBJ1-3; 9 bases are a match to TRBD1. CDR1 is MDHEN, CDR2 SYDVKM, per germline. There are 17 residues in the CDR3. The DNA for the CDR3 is TGTGCCAACAGTTTTGGGGGACAGGGCTACTCTGGAAACACCATATATTTT. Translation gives CANSFGGQGYSGNTIYF.

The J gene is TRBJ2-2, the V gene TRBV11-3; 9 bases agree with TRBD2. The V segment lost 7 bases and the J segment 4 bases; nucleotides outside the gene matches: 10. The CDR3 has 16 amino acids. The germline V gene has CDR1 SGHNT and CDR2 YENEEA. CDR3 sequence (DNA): TGTGCCAGCACCTGGGGTAGCGGGAGTAGCACCGGGGAGCTGTTTTTT. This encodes CASTWGSGSSTGELFF. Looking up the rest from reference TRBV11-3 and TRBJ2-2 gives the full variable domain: EAGVVQSPRYKIIEKKQPVAFWCNPISGHNTLYWYLQNLGQGPELLIRYENEEAVDDSQLPKDRFSAERLKGVDSTLKIQPAELGDSAVYLCASTWGSGSSTGELFFGEGSRLTVL.

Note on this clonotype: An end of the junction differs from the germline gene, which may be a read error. The CDR3 region is CASSLGETGGAYGYSF. DNA for the CDR3: TGTGCAAGCAGCTTAGGGGAGACAGGGGGTGCCTATGGCTACAGCTTC. The rearrangement joins TRBV11-2 to TRBJ1-2; TRBD1 agrees at 9 bases. Germline V CDR1 and CDR2: SGHAT, FQNNGV. The CDR3 runs to 16 residues.

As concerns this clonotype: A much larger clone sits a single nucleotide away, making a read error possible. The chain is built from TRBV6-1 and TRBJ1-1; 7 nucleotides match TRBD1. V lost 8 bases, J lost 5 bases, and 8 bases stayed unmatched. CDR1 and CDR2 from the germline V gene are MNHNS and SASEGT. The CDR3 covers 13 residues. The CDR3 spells CASRVRGQTEAFF. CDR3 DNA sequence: TGTGCCAGCCGGGTCAGGGGACAGACTGAAGCTTTCTTT.

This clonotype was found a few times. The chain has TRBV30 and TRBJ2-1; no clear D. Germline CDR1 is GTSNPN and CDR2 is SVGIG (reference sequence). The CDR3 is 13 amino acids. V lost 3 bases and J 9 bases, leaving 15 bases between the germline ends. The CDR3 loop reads CAWSSEGPGEQFF. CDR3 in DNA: TGTGCCTGGAGCTCAGAAGGGCCCGGTGAGCAGTTCTTC.

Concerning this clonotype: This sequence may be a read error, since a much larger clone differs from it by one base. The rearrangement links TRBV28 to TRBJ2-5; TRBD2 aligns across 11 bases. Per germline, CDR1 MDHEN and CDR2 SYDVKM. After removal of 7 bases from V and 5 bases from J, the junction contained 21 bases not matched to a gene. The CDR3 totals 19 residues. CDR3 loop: CASTLQNSGRASSGETQYF. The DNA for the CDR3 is TGTGCCAGCACTTTGCAGAATAGCGGGAGGGCTTCTAGCGGGGAGACCCAGTACTTC.

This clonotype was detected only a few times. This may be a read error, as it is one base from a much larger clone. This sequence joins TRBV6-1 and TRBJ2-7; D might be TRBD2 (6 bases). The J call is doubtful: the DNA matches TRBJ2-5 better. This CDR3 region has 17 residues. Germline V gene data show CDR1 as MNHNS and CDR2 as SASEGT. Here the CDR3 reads CASSEGTGVCRQETQYF. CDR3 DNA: TGTGCCAGCAGTGAAGGGACGGGAGTGTGTAGACAAGAGACCCAGTACTTC.